The next 20 T cell receptor beta chains were all read from a single sample in a study of blood T cell repertoires in COVID-19. The method was immunoSEQ multiplex PCR; TCRdb's version includes in-frame clones alone and lacks a portion of them. The table has 150,000 to 200,000 clones, around 81% seen once; the top ten hold 4.5% to 7.5%. The sequenced sample was PBMCs or T cells enriched from blood (not recorded which). These receptors originate from a middle-aged man who had recovered from COVID-19.

CDR3 amino acids: CASSLGHSGNTIYF. In DNA form, the CDR3 reads TGTGCCAGCAGCTTAGGACACTCTGGAAACACCATATATTTT. The rearrangement links TRBV5-4 to TRBJ1-3; a possible D gene is TRBD1 (5 bases). CDR3 size: 14 residues. V was clipped by 2 bases and J by 0 bases, with 6 bases between them. CDR1 and CDR2 (germline): SGHNT, YYREEE (reference sequence).

This sequence joins TRBV30 and TRBJ2-6; D might be TRBD2 (6 bases). CDR1 is GTSNPN and CDR2 is SVGIG in the germline V gene (reference sequence). Trimming shortened V by 5 bases and J by 0 bases, and 17 bases separated the two germline ends. The CDR3 is made up of 17 amino acids. The DNA for the CDR3 is TGTGCCTGGGGCGTCGGGGGATCCGGCTCTGGGGCCAACGTCCTGACTTTC. This translates into CAWGVGGSGSGANVLTF.

The chain combines TRBV19 with TRBJ1-3, with a possible D match to TRBD1 (6 bases). V lost 7 bases to trimming and J lost 4 bases, with 8 bases between them. This CDR3 contains 12 residues. Germline V gene data show CDR1 as LNHDA and CDR2 as SQIVND (reference sequence). The CDR3 protein is CASKGDGNTIYF. The CDR3 nucleotides read TGTGCCAGTAAGGGGGACGGAAACACCATATATTTT. The variable domain in full, completed from reference TRBV19 and TRBJ1-3, reads DGGITQSPKYLFRKEGQNVTLSCEQNLNHDAMYWYRQDPGQGLRLIYYSQIVNDFQKGDIAEGYSVSREKKESFPLTVTSAQKNPTAFYLCASKGDGNTIYFGEGSWLTVV.

The gene calls are TRBV9 and TRBJ2-1; D ambiguous. With 3 bases removed from V and 4 bases from J, the gap between germline ends came to 11 bases. The CDR3 has 14 residues. Germline lookup yields CDR1 SGDLS and CDR2 YYNGEE. The CDR3 spells CASSAGAEYNEQFF. The CDR3 bases are TGTGCCAGCAGCGCTGGAGCAGAGTACAATGAGCAGTTCTTC.

The chain recombines TRBV5-1 with TRBJ2-5; TRBD1 matches 8 bases. The CDR3 sequence is 14 residues long. Germline CDR1 and CDR2: SGHRS and YFSETQ. After removal of 4 bases from V and 6 bases from J, the junction contained 8 bases not matched to a gene. CDR3 region: CASSPGQGTQTQYF. The DNA of the CDR3 is TGCGCCAGCAGCCCTGGACAGGGTACACAGACCCAGTACTTC. The entire variable domain, with the rest obtained from reference TRBV5-1 and TRBJ2-5, is as follows: KAGVTQTPRYLIKTRGQQVTLSCSPISGHRSVSWYQQTPGQGLQFLFEYFSETQRNKGNFPGRFSGRQFSNSRSEMNVSTLELGDSALYLCASSPGQGTQTQYFGPGTRLLVL.

The V call is TRBV2, the J call TRBJ1-6, with 7 bases aligning to TRBD1. The CDR3 totals 14 residues. CDR1 is SNHLY and CDR2 is FYNNEI in the germline V gene. V gave up 3 bases and J gave up 13 bases; unmatched junction bases: 9. The CDR3 region has the DNA TGTGCCAGCAGTGACTTAGACAGGGTAGCGCCCCTCCACTTT. This gives the protein CASSDLDRVAPLHF.

Details on this clone: Distinct nucleotide sequences in the sample also encode this CDR3. The CDR3 is CASSLAAYTDTQYF. The CDR3 DNA reads as TGCGCCAGCAGCTTGGCCGCCTACACAGATACGCAGTATTTT. V and J are TRBV5-1 and TRBJ2-3; D remains ambiguous. V was shortened by 0 bases and J by 2 bases, with 7 bases between the two germline ends. Per the germline V gene, CDR1 is SGHRS and CDR2 is YFSETQ. The CDR3 contains 14 residues.

The genes are TRBV7-3 and TRBJ2-1; a weak D match, TRBD2 (6 bases). Trimming removed 5 bases from V and 6 bases from J, with 17 bases in between. Germline V gene sequence: CDR1 SGHTA, CDR2 FQGTGA. The CDR3 has 15 amino acids. The CDR3 DNA reads as TGTGCCAGCAGCCCCGGGGGTAGTGATTTCAATGAGCAGTTCTTC. Its protein is CASSPGGSDFNEQFF.

This clone occurred once. The rearrangement uses TRBV18 and TRBJ1-2; 7 nucleotides agree with TRBD1. Germline V gene lookup returns CDR1 KGHSH and CDR2 LQKENI. J was trimmed by 3 bases and V by 0 bases; bases with no gene match: 1. The CDR3 runs to 14 residues. The CDR3 is CASSPPGTDYGYTF. CDR3 DNA sequence: TGTGCCAGCTCACCACCCGGGACAGACTATGGCTACACCTTC.

V gene TRBV27 combines with J gene TRBJ2-2; the D gene is possibly TRBD2 (5 bases). V lost 3 bases, J lost 7 bases, and 9 bases lay in between. This CDR3 has 13 residues. CDR1 is MNHEY, CDR2 SMNVEV, per germline (reference sequence). CDR3 region: CASSLSRGGELFF. CDR3 DNA: TGTGCCAGCAGTTTGAGCCGGGGCGGGGAGCTGTTTTTT.

The chain uses TRBV24-1 and TRBJ2-1; 7 bases match TRBD2. The trim removed 3 bases at V and 3 bases at J, leaving 10 bases unmatched. The V gene's germline CDR1 is KGHDR and CDR2 SFDVKD. The CDR3 sequence is 17 residues long. CDR3 coding DNA: TGTGCCACCAGTGATACCCGCCGGGGGACTAACTACAATGAGCAGTTCTTC. Protein product: CATSDTRRGTNYNEQFF.

The CDR3 sequence is CASSQVVADGYTF. CDR3 nucleotides: TGTGCCAGCAGCCAAGTTGTCGCAGATGGCTACACCTTC. The J gene is TRBJ1-2, the V gene TRBV3-1 (or the pseudogene TRBV3-2); D gene ambiguous. The CDR3 has 13 amino acids. Germline V CDR1 and CDR2: LGHDT, YNNKEL (reference sequence). V was trimmed by 1 base and J by 6 bases, leaving 9 bases between them.

This clone occurred many times. A clone one base away is much larger, so this may be a read error. Other nucleotide sequences from this sample produce the same CDR3. This chain uses TRBV11-2 with TRBJ2-2; tentative D call: TRBD2 (7 bases). The ends were cut back, 11 bases at V and 1 base at J, with 20 bases in the middle. Germline V gene data show CDR1 as SGHAT and CDR2 as FQNNGV. The CDR3 totals 16 residues. DNA for the CDR3: TGTGCCCGGGGCCCGGGGGCGGGGGAGAACACCGGGGAGCTGTTTTTT. Amino acid sequence: CARGPGAGENTGELFF.

This chain uses TRBV3-1 (or the pseudogene TRBV3-2) with TRBJ1-2; no clear D. With 5 bases removed from V and 2 bases from J, the gap between germline ends came to 15 bases. Looked up from germline, CDR1 is LGHDT and CDR2 is YNNKEL (reference sequence). This CDR3 spans 15 amino acids. CDR3: CASSSRLSGNYGYTF. DNA for the CDR3: TGTGCCAGCAGCTCGCGGCTGTCTGGGAACTATGGCTACACCTTC.

With regard to this clone: The sample has other DNA sequences that encode this CDR3 too. V usage is TRBV7-9 and J usage is TRBJ2-7; maybe TRBD1 (5 bases). Trimming removed 6 bases from V and 4 bases from J, with 10 bases in between. Germline V gives CDR1 SEHNR, CDR2 FQNEAQ (reference sequence). CDR3 length: 12 residues. The CDR3 loop is CASSSQGYEQYF. In nucleotides, the CDR3 is TGTGCCAGCAGTTCTCAGGGATACGAGCAGTACTTC.

CDR3 amino acids: CASSRNLQTAYEQYV. The CDR3 DNA reads TGCGCCAGCAGCCGAAACCTCCAGACAGCCTACGAGCAGTACGTC. V gene TRBV4-1 combines with J gene TRBJ2-7; a possible D gene is TRBD1 (5 bases). V was pared by 4 bases and J by 2 bases, with 15 bases between. The CDR3 extends over 15 amino acids. Germline CDR1 MGHRA, CDR2 YSYEKL.

The J gene is TRBJ1-2, the V gene TRBV7-3; D remains ambiguous. Trimming removed 5 bases from V and 4 bases from J, with 17 bases in between. Looked up from germline, CDR1 is SGHTA and CDR2 is FQGTGA. This CDR3 spans 15 amino acids. The CDR3: CASSLRPGVVYGYTF. The CDR3 DNA reads TGTGCCAGCAGCCTCAGACCTGGAGTTGTCTATGGCTACACCTTC.

This chain uses TRBV5-8 with TRBJ1-3; no clear D. V gave up 2 bases and J gave up 1 base, with 4 bases separating them. CDR3 length: 13 amino acids. Germline assignment: CDR1 SGHTS and CDR2 YDEGEE. The CDR3 region is CASSFLSGNTIYF. Here the CDR3 DNA reads TGTGCCAGCAGCTTTCTTTCTGGAAACACCATATATTTT.

V usage is TRBV13 and J usage is TRBJ2-1; a weak D match, TRBD2 (7 bases). Trimming removed 1 base at V and 15 bases at J, with 19 bases between. Per germline, CDR1 PRHDT and CDR2 FYEKMQ (reference sequence). This CDR3 contains 14 residues. The CDR3 bases are TGTGCCAGCAGCTTAGTTCGGACCGGGGGGCAGAGGTTCTTC. This gives the protein CASSLVRTGGQRFF.

The chain uses TRBV29-1 and TRBJ1-4, with a tentative D call TRBD1 (5 bases). The germline V and J ends were trimmed by 4 bases and 8 bases, with 11 bases remaining between them. There are 12 residues in the CDR3. Germline CDR1 and CDR2: SQVTM and ANQGSEA. CDR3 nucleotides: TGCAGCGTTGTTATTCGGGGGGAAAAACTGTTTTTT. Residues: CSVVIRGEKLFF.